What follows describes a single TCR beta chain. Its antigen remains unknown. Trimming pared 5 bases from V and 7 bases from J, leaving 16 bases between. CDR3 size: 14 residues. CDR1 and CDR2 (germline): MNHEY, SMNVEV (reference sequence). These data are taken from a study of T cell responses to AZD1222 COVID-19 vaccine. Overall study results and limits: The CD4 TCRs associated with vaccination extended across spike and predominated at 160-218 and 743-854. Females made up more of the donors, who were largely white British, and clonal diversity may have come out too low.

TCRdb keeps only in-frame clones here, not all; method: immunoSEQ multiplex PCR. The profile shows about 160,000 clones, about 91% of them singletons. The clonotype comes from an adult in good health. The sample here was peripheral blood, taken on day 0 of MenACWY control vaccination. V and J are TRBV27 and TRBJ2-3; D unclear. CDR3 in amino acids: CASSTSDRPHTQYF. The DNA for the CDR3 is TGTGCCAGCAGTACAAGCGACCGCCCCCATACGCAGTATTTT.